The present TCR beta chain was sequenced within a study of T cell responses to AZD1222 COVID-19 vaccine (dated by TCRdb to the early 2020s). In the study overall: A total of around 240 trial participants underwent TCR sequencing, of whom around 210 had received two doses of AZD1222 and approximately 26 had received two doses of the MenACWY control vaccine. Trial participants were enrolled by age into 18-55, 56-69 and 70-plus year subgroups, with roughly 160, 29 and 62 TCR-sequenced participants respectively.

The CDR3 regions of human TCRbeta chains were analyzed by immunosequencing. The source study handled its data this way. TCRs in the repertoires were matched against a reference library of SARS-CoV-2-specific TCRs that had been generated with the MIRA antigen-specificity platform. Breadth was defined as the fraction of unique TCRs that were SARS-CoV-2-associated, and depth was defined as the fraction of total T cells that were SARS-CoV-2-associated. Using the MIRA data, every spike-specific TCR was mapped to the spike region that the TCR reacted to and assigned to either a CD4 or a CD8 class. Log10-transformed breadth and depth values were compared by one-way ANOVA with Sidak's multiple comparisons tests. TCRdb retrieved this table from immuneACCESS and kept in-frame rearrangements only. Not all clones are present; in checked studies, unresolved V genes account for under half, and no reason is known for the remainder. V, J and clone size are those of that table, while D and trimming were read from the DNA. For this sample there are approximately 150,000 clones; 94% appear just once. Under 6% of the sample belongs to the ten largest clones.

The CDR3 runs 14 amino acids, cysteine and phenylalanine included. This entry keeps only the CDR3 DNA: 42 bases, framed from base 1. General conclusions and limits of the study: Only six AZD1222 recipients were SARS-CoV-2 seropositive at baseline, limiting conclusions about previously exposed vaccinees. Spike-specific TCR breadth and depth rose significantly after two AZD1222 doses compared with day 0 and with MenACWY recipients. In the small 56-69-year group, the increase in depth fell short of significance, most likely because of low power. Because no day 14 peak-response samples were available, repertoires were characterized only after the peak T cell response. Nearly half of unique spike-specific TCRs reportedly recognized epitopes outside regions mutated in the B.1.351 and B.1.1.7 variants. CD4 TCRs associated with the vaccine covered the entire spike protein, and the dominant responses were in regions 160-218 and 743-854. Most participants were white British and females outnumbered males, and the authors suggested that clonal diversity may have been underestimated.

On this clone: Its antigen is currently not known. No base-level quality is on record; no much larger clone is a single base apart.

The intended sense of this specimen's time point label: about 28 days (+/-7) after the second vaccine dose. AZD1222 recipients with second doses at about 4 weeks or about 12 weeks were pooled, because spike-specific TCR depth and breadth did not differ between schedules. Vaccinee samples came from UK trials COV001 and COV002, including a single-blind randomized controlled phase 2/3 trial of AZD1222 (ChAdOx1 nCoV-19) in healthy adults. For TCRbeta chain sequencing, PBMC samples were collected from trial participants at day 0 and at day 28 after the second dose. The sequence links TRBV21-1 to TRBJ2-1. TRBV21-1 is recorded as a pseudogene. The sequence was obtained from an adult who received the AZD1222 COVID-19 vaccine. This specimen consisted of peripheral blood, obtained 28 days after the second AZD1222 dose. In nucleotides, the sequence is TGTGCCAGCAGCAAAAGCGGACACTACAATGAGCAGTTCTTC. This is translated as CASSKSGHYNEQFF.